Following are 3 T cell receptor beta chains from one sample sequenced in a study of regulatory T cells in long-lasting Graves disease. Time point reported: newly diagnosed GD, antithyroid drugs for less than 3 months. PBMCs provided the RNA from which the TCR library was made. The TCR beta library used iRepertoire HTBI primers with Arm-PCR amplification of CDR3. TCRdb used MiXCR to reprocess the multiplex PCR reads, holding one entry per CDR3 protein. The table lists approximately 540,000 distinct CDR3 sequences, about 12% of them singletons. The same sample was also used in a study of T cells in Graves' hyperthyroidism and ophthalmopathy.

Sequenced here: peripheral blood mononuclear cells (PBMCs), sampled at new diagnosis, from a patient treated with antithyroid drugs. These receptor sequences come from a woman in her twenties or thirties with Graves disease.

Only a few counts were recorded for this clonotype. This chain links TRBV6-2 or TRBV6-3 with TRBJ1-5, with TRBD1 as a possible D gene (5 bases). The ends were cut back, 8 bases at V and 0 bases at J, with 11 bases in the middle. The germline V gene has CDR1 MNHEY and CDR2 SVGEGT. This CDR3 is 14 amino acids long. The CDR3 sequence: CASLRQYSNQPQHF. DNA for the CDR3: TGTGCCAGCCTTAGACAGTATAGCAATCAGCCCCAGCATTTT.

This clonotype came up many times. The chain uses TRBV9 and TRBJ2-2; D is unresolved. Germline-derived CDR1 and CDR2 are SGDLS and YYNGEE. This CDR3 has 17 residues. V was cut by 0 bases and J by 9 bases, with 21 bases left in between. The CDR3: CASSVGPGQIRGRELFF. The CDR3 DNA is TGTGCCAGCAGCGTAGGACCTGGCCAGATCCGTGGGCGGGAGCTGTTTTTT.

There are many counts of this clonotype. The chain employs TRBV6-5 and TRBJ2-1, with TRBD2 matching over 10 bases. The CDR3 consists of 15 residues. CDR1 and CDR2 from the germline V gene are MNHEY and SVGAGI. Losses at the gene ends were 4 bases for V and 7 bases for J; bases not matched to a gene: 7. The CDR3 nucleotides read TGTGCCAGCAGTTCTCTAGCGGGAGTTCCGAATGAGCAGTTCTTC. This encodes CASSSLAGVPNEQFF.